The T cell receptor beta chain under discussion was sequenced for a study of cytotoxic CD8 clonotypes in ibrutinib-treated CLL. TCRdb's copy holds only in-frame clones and misses some; the assay was immunoSEQ multiplex PCR. Here the sample spans several thousand clones, around four fifths being singletons. The receptor was isolated from a human donor with chronic lymphocytic leukemia. The sample consisted of PBMCs, taken before ibrutinib treatment.

CDR3 DNA: TGTGCCAGCAGTTTAAACAGGGAGCTGTTTTTT. Translating gives CASSLNRELFF. The J gene is TRBJ2-2, the V gene TRBV28; no definite D call. V was clipped by 2 bases and J by 9 bases, with 4 bases between them. In germline, CDR1 is MDHEN, CDR2 SYDVKM. The CDR3 covers 11 residues.